This passage covers 6 T cell receptor beta chains from one sample sequenced in a study of cytomegalovirus exposure and HLA in healthy donors. PCR primers comprised 60 Vbeta and 13 Jbeta primers. Libraries were prepared by immunoSEQ multiplex PCR; TCRdb keeps only in-frame clonotypes and omits some of them. Of 170,000 or so clones in the sample, around three quarters were seen once. Sequencing was performed on PBMCs. The receptors here all came from a woman aged 40 to 49 in good health and CMV-seronegative.

This clone was seen a few times. The chain has TRBV4-1 and TRBJ1-6; maybe TRBD1 (6 bases). Per the germline V gene, CDR1 is MGHRA and CDR2 is YSYEKL. This CDR3 has 14 residues. Trimming left V 0 bases short and J 9 bases short, with 9 bases between. For the CDR3, the DNA is TGCGCCAGCAGCCAAGATAGGGGGACTTCACCCCTCCACTTT. Protein sequence: CASSQDRGTSPLHF.

The chain uses TRBV11-3 and TRBJ2-1, with 9 positions matching TRBD1. The germline V gene has CDR1 SGHNT and CDR2 YENEEA. J was trimmed by 12 bases and V by 5 bases; bases with no gene match: 2. CDR3 length: 11 amino acids. In DNA form, the CDR3 reads TGTGCCAGCAGCCAGGGACAGGGGCAGTTCTTC. Amino acid sequence: CASSQGQGQFF. The full variable domain, completed using reference TRBV11-3 and TRBJ2-1, is EAGVVQSPRYKIIEKKQPVAFWCNPISGHNTLYWYLQNLGQGPELLIRYENEEAVDDSQLPKDRFSAERLKGVDSTLKIQPAELGDSAVYLCASSQGQGQFFGPGTRLTVL.

This clone has only one observation. A clone one base away is much larger, so this may be a read error. The genes are TRBV6-1 and TRBJ1-1; 8 bases fit TRBD1. Trimming cost V 6 bases and J 3 bases; bases outside gene matches: 3. Germline CDR1 is MNHNS and CDR2 is SASEGT. CDR3 length equals 13 residues. CDR3 in amino acids: CASSLDRDTEAFF. The CDR3 DNA reads as TGTGCCAGCAGCTTGGACAGGGACACTGAAGCTTTCTTT.

The rearrangement links TRBV18 to TRBJ2-2; D is possibly TRBD1 (7 bases). Trimming stripped 3 bases from V and 3 bases from J, with 17 bases between. The CDR3 has 17 residues. Per the germline V gene, CDR1 is KGHSH and CDR2 is LQKENI. CDR3 coding DNA: TGTGCCAGCTCACCCGGCGGAGGGGGCCCTTACACCGGGGAGCTGTTTTTT. As protein: CASSPGGGGPYTGELFF.

The rearrangement uses TRBV19 and TRBJ2-5; 9 bases are a match to TRBD1. This CDR3 spans 13 amino acids. CDR1 LNHDA and CDR2 SQIVND come from the germline V gene (reference sequence). Trimming removed 8 bases from V and 2 bases from J; junction bases left unmatched: 3. CDR3 bases: TGTGCCAGTGGGGGACAGGGACAAGAGACCCAGTACTTC. Residues: CASGGQGQETQYF.

This chain joins TRBV5-6 and TRBJ2-5; TRBD1 aligns across 9 bases. The DNA matches TRBJ2-7 better at its end, which makes the J call doubtful. This CDR3 has 16 residues. Germline CDR1 is SGHDT and CDR2 is YYEEEE. The CDR3 nucleotides are TGTGCCAGCAGCTCACTGACAGGGGGTAATTTTTACGAGCAGTACTTC. It translates to CASSSLTGGNFYEQYF.